The 21 T cell receptor beta chains given below trace back to one sample, sequenced in a study of T cell repertoires and HLA-DP antigens. The table came from immunoSEQ multiplex PCR; TCRdb's copy has only in-frame clones and leaves some out. The sample consists of about 110,000 clones, almost 95% of them appearing once. These receptors' antigens are unknown. Material for sequencing was CD4+ T cells from PBMCs. These receptors all stem from a woman aged 18-29 years in good health and CMV-seronegative.

The V and J genes are TRBV2 and TRBJ1-4; D is ambiguous. Germline CDR1 SNHLY, CDR2 FYNNEI. The germline V and J ends were trimmed by 9 bases and 6 bases, with 17 bases remaining between them. The CDR3 is 14 amino acids. CDR3 in DNA: TGTGCCAGTCACCCACGGACCCGAGATGAAAAACTGTTTTTT. It specifies CASHPRTRDEKLFF.

The chain joins TRBV6-1 to TRBJ2-7, with TRBD2 identical over 7 bases. CDR3 length equals 14 residues. Germline V gene lookup returns CDR1 MNHNS and CDR2 SASEGT. J lost 2 bases, V lost 1 base, and 2 bases had no gene match. CDR3 nucleotide sequence: TGTGCCAGCAGTGAAGGGGGGGGTCCCTACGAGCAGTACGTC. Its translation: CASSEGGGPYEQYV.

V and J are TRBV29-1 and TRBJ1-2; 7 nucleotides line up with TRBD1. The germline V gene encodes CDR1 SQVTM and CDR2 ANQGSEA. Trimming at V came to 7 bases and at J to 8 bases, leaving 16 bases not matched to a gene. CDR3 length: 14 residues. CDR3 amino acids: CSGGARDREEGYTF. CDR3 coding DNA: TGCAGCGGGGGGGCGCGAGACAGGGAAGAAGGCTACACCTTC.

This rearrangement joins TRBV10-2 to TRBJ1-3; 7 nucleotides match TRBD1. CDR1 WSHSY and CDR2 SAAADI come from the germline V gene. The junction had 9 bases not matched to a gene; V was cut back by 8 bases and J by 8 bases. The CDR3 has 13 residues. CDR3 sequence reads: CASRLQGEDTIYF. CDR3 nucleotides: TGCGCCAGCCGGCTCCAGGGGGAGGACACCATATATTTT.

This chain joins TRBV7-3 and TRBJ2-5; 13 nucleotides line up with TRBD2. CDR3 length: 16 residues. Per germline, CDR1 SGHTA and CDR2 FQGTGA. Losses at the gene ends were 5 bases for V and 1 base for J; bases not matched to a gene: 4. The CDR3 DNA is TGTGCCAGCAGCCATACTAGCGGGGGGGCCCAAGAGACCCAGTACTTC. This sequence encodes CASSHTSGGAQETQYF. Supplemented by reference TRBV7-3 and TRBJ2-5, the full variable domain reads GAGVSQTPSNKVTEKGKYVELRCDPISGHTALYWYRQSLGQGPEFLIYFQGTGAADDSGLPNDRFFAVRPEGSVSTLKIQRTERGDSAVYLCASSHTSGGAQETQYFGPGTRLLVL.

The V gene is TRBV7-3, the J gene TRBJ1-5; no firm D call. The germline V gene has CDR1 SGHTA and CDR2 FQGTGA. V was pared by 6 bases and J by 7 bases, with 13 bases between. CDR3 length: 13 residues. DNA for the CDR3: TGTGCCAGCAGTTTTGAGTTGCGGCAGCCCCAGCATTTT. Translating gives CASSFELRQPQHF.

This clone was picked up one time. The chain joins TRBV6-6 to TRBJ1-2, with no clear D. V was cut by 8 bases and J by 8 bases, with 12 bases left in between. CDR3 size: 11 residues. The germline V gene has CDR1 MNHNY and CDR2 SVGAGI (reference sequence). The chain's CDR3 is CASGSEGGYTF. CDR3 coding DNA: TGTGCCAGCGGGTCAGAGGGCGGCTACACCTTC.

The chain links TRBV27 to TRBJ1-2; maybe TRBD1 (5 bases). CDR3 length equals 16 residues. The germline CDR1 and CDR2 sequences are MNHEY and SMNVEV (reference sequence). The ends were cut back, 5 bases at V and 4 bases at J, with 20 bases in the middle. Here the CDR3 reads CASSPSLLGTAYGYTF. The CDR3 DNA reads TGTGCCAGCAGTCCTTCACTCCTCGGGACTGCCTATGGCTACACCTTC.

CDR3 residues: CASSTRDTPFGEQFF. In nucleotides, the CDR3 is TGTGCCAGCAGTACCCGGGACACCCCTTTTGGTGAGCAGTTCTTC. The chain couples TRBV6-5 to TRBJ2-1; TRBD1 is a possible D gene (6 bases). CDR1 and CDR2 from the germline V gene are MNHEY and SVGAGI. Trimming shortened V by 5 bases and J by 9 bases, and 20 bases separated the two germline ends. This CDR3 spans 15 amino acids.

The CDR3 protein is CAISDSRTQYF. The CDR3 DNA is TGTGCCATCAGTGACTCGAGGACCCAGTACTTC. The J gene is TRBJ2-5, the V gene TRBV10-3; D remains unclear. Germline assignment: CDR1 ENHRY and CDR2 SYGVKD. The CDR3 totals 11 residues. V was trimmed by 3 bases and J by 7 bases, leaving 6 bases between them.

This clone showed up just once. As DNA, the CDR3 is TGCGCCAGCAGCTTTGGGGGCACAGATACGCAGTATTTT. This translates into CASSFGGTDTQYF. J is TRBJ2-3 and V is TRBV5-1; D gene uncertain. Germline values: CDR1 SGHRS, CDR2 YFSETQ. The CDR3 extends over 13 amino acids. The ends were cut back, 2 bases at V and 1 base at J, with 5 bases in the middle. Complete variable domain (other parts from reference TRBV5-1 and TRBJ2-3): KAGVTQTPRYLIKTRGQQVTLSCSPISGHRSVSWYQQTPGQGLQFLFEYFSETQRNKGNFPGRFSGRQFSNSRSEMNVSTLELGDSALYLCASSFGGTDTQYFGPGTRLTVL.

The J gene is TRBJ1-5, the V gene TRBV4-1; possibly TRBD1 for D (5 bases). This CDR3 contains 15 residues. Trimming pared 1 base from V and 4 bases from J, leaving 11 bases between. The germline gives CDR1 MGHRA, CDR2 YSYEKL. The CDR3 reads CASSQGDGGNQPQHF. DNA for the CDR3: TGCGCCAGCAGCCAAGGGGATGGGGGAAATCAGCCCCAGCATTTT.

The chain links TRBV28 to TRBJ2-7; D is unclear. The CDR3 loop spans 15 amino acids. Trimming pared 5 bases from V and 1 base from J, leaving 15 bases between. CDR1 is MDHEN, CDR2 SYDVKM, per germline. CDR3 in amino acids: CASSLSSLKSYEQYF. As DNA, the CDR3 is TGTGCCAGCAGTCTTTCGTCGCTGAAGTCCTACGAGCAGTACTTC.

The rearrangement joins TRBV7-9 to TRBJ1-2, with no clear D. The V gene's germline CDR1 is SEHNR and CDR2 FQNEAQ (reference sequence). With 1 base removed from V and 8 bases from J, the gap between germline ends came to 14 bases. This CDR3 has 14 residues. The CDR3 protein is CASSLDVGWGGYTF. The CDR3, as DNA: TGTGCCAGCAGCTTAGATGTAGGCTGGGGAGGCTACACCTTC.

This chain joins TRBV11-2 and TRBJ2-2; 8 bases line up with TRBD1. The CDR3 is 17 residues long. The V gene end was trimmed by 1 base and the J gene end by 5 bases; junction bases not matched to a gene: 9. Per the germline V gene, CDR1 is SGHAT and CDR2 is FQNNGV. Here the CDR3 DNA reads TGTGCCAGCAGCTTAGCCGCCAGGGGGCTTTGGACCGGGGAGCTGTTTTTT. Its translation is CASSLAARGLWTGELFF.

This chain links TRBV7-3 with TRBJ2-7, with a possible D match to TRBD1 (5 bases). This CDR3 spans 13 amino acids. The ends were cut back, 3 bases at V and 3 bases at J, with 9 bases in the middle. In germline, CDR1 is SGHTA, CDR2 FQGTGA. This chain's CDR3 is CASSFRVRYEQYF. The CDR3 DNA reads TGTGCCAGCAGCTTCAGGGTGCGCTACGAGCAGTACTTC.

The chain is built from TRBV7-6 and TRBJ2-7, with 7 positions matching TRBD1. CDR1 and CDR2 from the germline V gene are SGHVS and FNYEAQ. The V gene end was trimmed by 4 bases and the J gene end by 2 bases; junction bases not matched to a gene: 5. The CDR3 contains 14 residues. CDR3 protein: CASSSRDRAYEQYF. The DNA for the CDR3 is TGTGCCAGCAGCTCCCGGGACAGAGCCTACGAGCAGTACTTC.

The CDR3 reads CASSSLIAGGTEAFF. As DNA, the CDR3 is TGTGCCAGCAGCTCCTTAATCGCCGGTGGAACTGAAGCTTTCTTT. This chain links TRBV7-2 with TRBJ1-1; D remains ambiguous. The CDR3 loop spans 15 amino acids. The germline V and J ends were trimmed by 4 bases and 5 bases, with 17 bases remaining between them. Germline CDR1 and CDR2: SGHTA and FQGNSA.

The chain links TRBV30 to TRBJ1-5; 8 bases match TRBD1. V lost 2 bases, J lost 5 bases, and 8 bases stayed unmatched. The germline V gene has CDR1 GTSNPN and CDR2 SVGIG (reference sequence). The CDR3 length is 15 residues. This CDR3 reads CAWSQTGELYQPQHF. The CDR3 DNA reads TGTGCCTGGAGTCAGACAGGGGAATTGTATCAGCCCCAGCATTTT.

The V call is TRBV7-9, the J call TRBJ2-3, with D possibly TRBD2 on 6 matching bases. CDR1 and CDR2 (germline): SEHNR, FQNEAQ (reference sequence). The CDR3 has 15 amino acids. V was shortened by 2 bases and J by 2 bases, with 11 bases between the two germline ends. The CDR3 nucleotides are TGTGCCAGCAGCTTATGGGTAGCGGACACAGATACGCAGTATTTT. Its protein is CASSLWVADTDTQYF.

This clone has a single count. This chain connects TRBV27 to TRBJ2-1; TRBD1 is a possible D gene (6 bases). CDR3 length: 12 amino acids. V lost 5 bases, J lost 10 bases, and 12 bases lay in between. Germline CDR1 reads MNHEY; CDR2 reads SMNVEV (reference sequence). As DNA, the CDR3 is TGTGCCAGCAGTCCAACAGGGTACGAGCAGTTCTTC. Protein product: CASSPTGYEQFF.